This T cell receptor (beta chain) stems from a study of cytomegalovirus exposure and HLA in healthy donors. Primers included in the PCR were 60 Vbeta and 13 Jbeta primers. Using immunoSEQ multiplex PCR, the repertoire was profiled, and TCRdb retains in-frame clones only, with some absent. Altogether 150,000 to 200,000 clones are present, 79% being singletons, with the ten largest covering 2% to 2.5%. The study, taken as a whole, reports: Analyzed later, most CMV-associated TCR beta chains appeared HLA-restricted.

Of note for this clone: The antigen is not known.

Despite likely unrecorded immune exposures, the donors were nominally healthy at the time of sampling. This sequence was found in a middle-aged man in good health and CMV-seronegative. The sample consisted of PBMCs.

CDR3 bases: TGCGCCAGCAGCAGGTTAGCGGGAGGGCCGGGAGATACGCAGTATTTT. Amino acids: CASSRLAGGPGDTQYF. The V and J genes are TRBV5-1 and TRBJ2-3; 11 positions match TRBD2. The CDR3 length is 16 residues. The trim removed 4 bases at V and 5 bases at J, leaving 9 bases unmatched. The germline gives CDR1 SGHRS, CDR2 YFSETQ. The whole variable domain, filled in from reference TRBV5-1 and TRBJ2-3, reads KAGVTQTPRYLIKTRGQQVTLSCSPISGHRSVSWYQQTPGQGLQFLFEYFSETQRNKGNFPGRFSGRQFSNSRSEMNVSTLELGDSALYLCASSRLAGGPGDTQYFGPGTRLTVL.